This is a list of T cell receptor beta chains from one sample in a study of post-analysis software for immune sequencing data. TCRdb reprocessed the PCR reads via MiXCR and lists one record per CDR3 protein. The table shows roughly 430,000 distinct CDR3 sequences, with 30% to 40% occurring only once. Source material: blood. The receptors come from a girl aged 2 to 10 with multiple sclerosis. Each CDR3 is given with its conserved first and last residue. D genes are given only for firm matches. Only part of the rows carry a size: once, few, many, or a class if the clone is expanded.

d_gene: TRBD2; j_gene: TRBJ2-1; v_gene: TRBV7-3; abundance: few; CDR3nt: TGTGCCAGCAGCTTAACGAGACTAGCGGGAGATTGGAGTGAGCAGTTCTTC; CDR3aa: CASSLTRLAGDWSEQFF
d_gene: .; j_gene: TRBJ2-7; v_gene: TRBV20-1; abundance: .; CDR3nt: TGCAGTGCTAACGGAAACAGGGTCGAGCAGTACTTC; CDR3aa: CSANGNRVEQYF
d_gene: .; j_gene: TRBJ2-1; v_gene: TRBV7-9; abundance: .; CDR3nt: TGTGCCAGCAGCTTAACAGTCGGTGAGCAGTTCTTC; CDR3aa: CASSLTVGEQFF
d_gene: .; j_gene: TRBJ1-5; v_gene: TRBV3-1; abundance: .; CDR3nt: TGTGCCAGCAGCCAAGATTTGGAGAATCAGCCCCAGCATTTT; CDR3aa: CASSQDLENQPQHF
d_gene: .; j_gene: TRBJ2-7; v_gene: TRBV20-1; abundance: few; CDR3nt: TGCAGTGCTAGAGATTTACCAAATCCCCTCTACGAGCAGTACTTC; CDR3aa: CSARDLPNPLYEQYF
d_gene: .; j_gene: TRBJ1-4; v_gene: TRBV4-3; abundance: .; CDR3nt: TGCGCCAGCAGCCAAGATTCAGGGACCGAAAAACTGTTTTTT; CDR3aa: CASSQDSGTEKLFF
d_gene: TRBD1; j_gene: TRBJ1-5; v_gene: TRBV6-2/TRBV6-3; abundance: .; CDR3nt: TGCGCCAGCAGACAGGGGCCCTACAATCAGCCCCAGCATTTT; CDR3aa: CASRQGPYNQPQHF
d_gene: .; j_gene: TRBJ2-3; v_gene: TRBV5-1; abundance: .; CDR3nt: TGCGCCAGCAGCCCAAGAGGTAGCACAGATACGCAGTATTTT; CDR3aa: CASSPRGSTDTQYF
d_gene: TRBD2; j_gene: TRBJ2-1; v_gene: TRBV7-9; abundance: .; CDR3nt: TGTGCCAGCTTAGGGACTAATACCTACAATGAGCAGTTCTTC; CDR3aa: CASLGTNTYNEQFF
d_gene: .; j_gene: TRBJ2-7; v_gene: TRBV28; abundance: few; CDR3nt: TGTGCCAGCAGTTTCTGGAGATCAGGATTACAGCAGTACTTC; CDR3aa: CASSFWRSGLQQYF
d_gene: .; j_gene: TRBJ2-1; v_gene: TRBV28; abundance: few; CDR3nt: TGTGCCACCGACCCCGGGACCCCTTCCTACAATGAGCAGTTCTTC; CDR3aa: CATDPGTPSYNEQFF
d_gene: .; j_gene: TRBJ1-6; v_gene: TRBV20-1; abundance: few; CDR3nt: TGCAGTGCTAGCCGCCTTTCCCCCCCACTTCCACCCCTCCACTTT; CDR3aa: CSASRLSPPLPPLHF
d_gene: .; j_gene: TRBJ1-2; v_gene: TRBV2; abundance: .; CDR3nt: TGTGCCAGCAAAATTGGGACAACCGACCTGACTAACTATGGCTACACCTTC; CDR3aa: CASKIGTTDLTNYGYTF
d_gene: .; j_gene: TRBJ1-2; v_gene: TRBV25-1; abundance: few; CDR3nt: TGTGCCAGCAGTGACCAGAGAGCCGGCGTAGGGCGCAACTATGGCTACACCTTC; CDR3aa: CASSDQRAGVGRNYGYTF
d_gene: TRBD1; j_gene: TRBJ1-5; v_gene: TRBV2; abundance: .; CDR3nt: TGTGCCAGCAGAGCGACAGGGGGGATCAATCAGCCCCAGCATTTT; CDR3aa: CASRATGGINQPQHF
d_gene: .; j_gene: TRBJ2-1; v_gene: TRBV4-1; abundance: .; CDR3nt: TGCGCCAGCAGCCAGGGGAATAGCGGCAATGAGCAGTTCTTC; CDR3aa: CASSQGNSGNEQFF
d_gene: .; j_gene: TRBJ2-1; v_gene: TRBV3-1; abundance: .; CDR3nt: TGTGCCAGCAGCCCTCAGTGGGGGGGCATCAATGAGCAGTTCTTC; CDR3aa: CASSPQWGGINEQFF
d_gene: .; j_gene: TRBJ1-2; v_gene: TRBV24-1; abundance: .; CDR3nt: TGTGCCACCAGTGACGGGCCAGCAGCCTATGGCTACACCTTC; CDR3aa: CATSDGPAAYGYTF
d_gene: .; j_gene: TRBJ2-7; v_gene: TRBV6-5; abundance: .; CDR3nt: TGTGCCAGCAGTTACTCGAACCTAGTGGGAGTCTATGGGGACGAGCAGTACTTC; CDR3aa: CASSYSNLVGVYGDEQYF
d_gene: .; j_gene: TRBJ2-3; v_gene: TRBV24-1; abundance: .; CDR3nt: TGTGCCACCAGTGACCAAATCCTGGCGGCAGATACGCAGTATTTT; CDR3aa: CATSDQILAADTQYF
d_gene: .; j_gene: TRBJ2-1; v_gene: TRBV4-3; abundance: .; CDR3nt: TGCGCCAGCAGCCAGTACGCCCTATTTACGAATGAGCAGTTCTTC; CDR3aa: CASSQYALFTNEQFF
d_gene: TRBD1; j_gene: TRBJ1-2; v_gene: TRBV6-5; abundance: .; CDR3nt: TGTGCCACCGGGACAGGCTATGGCTACACCTTC; CDR3aa: CATGTGYGYTF
d_gene: .; j_gene: TRBJ1-2; v_gene: TRBV6-5; abundance: few; CDR3nt: TGTGCCAGCAGTTACTCGACGGGGGCTGGCTATGGCTACACCTTC; CDR3aa: CASSYSTGAGYGYTF
d_gene: TRBD2; j_gene: TRBJ2-7; v_gene: TRBV5-1; abundance: few; CDR3nt: TGCGCCAGCAGTGTTGGGACTAGCGGGATCTACGAGCAGTACTTC; CDR3aa: CASSVGTSGIYEQYF
d_gene: TRBD1; j_gene: TRBJ1-1; v_gene: TRBV14; abundance: few; CDR3nt: TGTGCCAGCAGCCAAGATCACAGGGGCACTGAAGCTTTCTTT; CDR3aa: CASSQDHRGTEAFF
d_gene: .; j_gene: TRBJ1-2; v_gene: TRBV29-1; abundance: .; CDR3nt: TGCAGCGTTGTGATATATGATGGCTACACCTTC; CDR3aa: CSVVIYDGYTF
d_gene: .; j_gene: TRBJ1-1; v_gene: TRBV5-1; abundance: .; CDR3nt: TGCGCCAGCAGCTTGGCAGGCAGAGGGTCTGAAGCTTTCTTT; CDR3aa: CASSLAGRGSEAFF
d_gene: .; j_gene: TRBJ2-7; v_gene: TRBV29-1; abundance: .; CDR3nt: TGCAGCGTTGTCGGGACACGCTCCTACGAGCAGTACTTC; CDR3aa: CSVVGTRSYEQYF
d_gene: .; j_gene: TRBJ2-1; v_gene: TRBV6-6; abundance: .; CDR3nt: TGTGCCAGCAGTCCAGGACTTTTCAATGAGCAGTTCTTC; CDR3aa: CASSPGLFNEQFF
d_gene: TRBD2; j_gene: TRBJ2-1; v_gene: TRBV5-1; abundance: few; CDR3nt: TGCGCCAGCAGCTTGGGACTAGCGGGAGGGCCGGGGTTGTACAATGAGCAGTTCTTC; CDR3aa: CASSLGLAGGPGLYNEQFF
d_gene: TRBD2; j_gene: TRBJ2-7; v_gene: TRBV28; abundance: .; CDR3nt: TGTGCCAGCAGTTCATTAACTAGCGGGAGGGTCTACGAGCAGTACTTC; CDR3aa: CASSSLTSGRVYEQYF
d_gene: TRBD2; j_gene: TRBJ2-1; v_gene: TRBV9; abundance: .; CDR3nt: TGTGCCAGCAGCCCTCGACTAGCGGCCAAGGAATTCAATGAGCAGTTCTTC; CDR3aa: CASSPRLAAKEFNEQFF
d_gene: TRBD2; j_gene: TRBJ2-1; v_gene: TRBV20-1; abundance: .; CDR3nt: TGCAGTGCCTTCGGACTAGCCTTCTACAATGAGCAGTTCTTC; CDR3aa: CSAFGLAFYNEQFF
d_gene: .; j_gene: TRBJ2-1; v_gene: TRBV7-3; abundance: few; CDR3nt: TGTGCCAGCAGCTCTAGTACTAGTGAGCAGTTCTTC; CDR3aa: CASSSSTSEQFF
d_gene: .; j_gene: TRBJ2-5; v_gene: TRBV29-1; abundance: .; CDR3nt: TGCAGCGTCTCGGACAGCCCTCAAGAGACCCAGTACTTC; CDR3aa: CSVSDSPQETQYF
d_gene: .; j_gene: TRBJ2-7; v_gene: TRBV6-5; abundance: .; CDR3nt: TGTGCCAGCAGTTACTCGAGTAGGCGGGCGGAGTACTTC; CDR3aa: CASSYSSRRAEYF
d_gene: .; j_gene: TRBJ1-5; v_gene: TRBV6-1; abundance: .; CDR3nt: TGTGCCAGCAGTGAAATTAGGCAGCCCCAGCATTTT; CDR3aa: CASSEIRQPQHF
d_gene: .; j_gene: TRBJ1-2; v_gene: TRBV20-1; abundance: few; CDR3nt: TGCAGTGCTCCGGACGCCGGGCCGTATGCTTATGGCTACACCTTC; CDR3aa: CSAPDAGPYAYGYTF
d_gene: .; j_gene: TRBJ1-2; v_gene: TRBV24-1; abundance: few; CDR3nt: TGTGCCACCACATTCCCCCGGAGAAGATCTAACTATGGCTACACCTTC; CDR3aa: CATTFPRRRSNYGYTF
d_gene: .; j_gene: TRBJ2-7; v_gene: TRBV6-5; abundance: .; CDR3nt: TGTGCCAGCAGTTACGTTTACAGATCCTACGAGCAGTACTTC; CDR3aa: CASSYVYRSYEQYF
d_gene: .; j_gene: TRBJ2-7; v_gene: TRBV20-1; abundance: .; CDR3nt: TGCAGTGCGATTCGCCTTACGATGGAAACCTACGAGCAGTACTTC; CDR3aa: CSAIRLTMETYEQYF
d_gene: .; j_gene: TRBJ2-1; v_gene: TRBV6-4; abundance: .; CDR3nt: TGTGCCAGCAGTGACAGGGCCGACCTATACAATGAGCAGTTCTTC; CDR3aa: CASSDRADLYNEQFF
d_gene: .; j_gene: TRBJ2-3; v_gene: TRBV20-1; abundance: .; CDR3nt: TGCAGTGCTAGCGGAGACACAGATACGCAGTATTTT; CDR3aa: CSASGDTDTQYF
d_gene: .; j_gene: TRBJ2-1; v_gene: TRBV6-5; abundance: few; CDR3nt: TGTGCCAGCAGTTACTCCTCGGACCAGGGCTCCTACAATGAGCAGTTCTTC; CDR3aa: CASSYSSDQGSYNEQFF
d_gene: .; j_gene: TRBJ2-5; v_gene: TRBV10-3; abundance: .; CDR3nt: TGTGCCATCAGTGAGGGCAGGGGAGAGACCCAGTACTTC; CDR3aa: CAISEGRGETQYF
d_gene: .; j_gene: TRBJ2-7; v_gene: TRBV5-1; abundance: once; CDR3nt: TGCGCCAGCAGCTTGGATTTGGACCAACTATCCTACGAGCAGTACTTC; CDR3aa: CASSLDLDQLSYEQYF
d_gene: TRBD2; j_gene: TRBJ2-3; v_gene: TRBV5-1; abundance: .; CDR3nt: TGCGCCAGCAGCCTTGGACTAGCGGGAGGTCAAGATACGCAGTATTTT; CDR3aa: CASSLGLAGGQDTQYF
d_gene: TRBD2; j_gene: TRBJ2-5; v_gene: TRBV3-1; abundance: few; CDR3nt: TGTGCCAGCAGCAAAGGGACTACAAAAGAGACCCAGTACTTC; CDR3aa: CASSKGTTKETQYF
d_gene: .; j_gene: TRBJ2-7; v_gene: TRBV5-1; abundance: few; CDR3nt: TGCGCCAGCAGCTTGGTAACAGGGAGGATCGACGAGCAGTACTTC; CDR3aa: CASSLVTGRIDEQYF
d_gene: TRBD1; j_gene: TRBJ1-2; v_gene: TRBV28; abundance: .; CDR3nt: TGTGCCAGCAGACTCGGGACAGGGGGAGCCCCTAGATTGAGCTACACCTTC; CDR3aa: CASRLGTGGAPRLSYTF
d_gene: .; j_gene: TRBJ1-1; v_gene: TRBV15; abundance: few; CDR3nt: TGTGCCACCTCAAGGGCCAGACAGAACACTGAAGCTTTCTTT; CDR3aa: CATSRARQNTEAFF
d_gene: .; j_gene: TRBJ1-2; v_gene: TRBV12-5; abundance: .; CDR3nt: TGTGCTAGTGGCTCCACGGATTGGCATGGCTACACCTTC; CDR3aa: CASGSTDWHGYTF